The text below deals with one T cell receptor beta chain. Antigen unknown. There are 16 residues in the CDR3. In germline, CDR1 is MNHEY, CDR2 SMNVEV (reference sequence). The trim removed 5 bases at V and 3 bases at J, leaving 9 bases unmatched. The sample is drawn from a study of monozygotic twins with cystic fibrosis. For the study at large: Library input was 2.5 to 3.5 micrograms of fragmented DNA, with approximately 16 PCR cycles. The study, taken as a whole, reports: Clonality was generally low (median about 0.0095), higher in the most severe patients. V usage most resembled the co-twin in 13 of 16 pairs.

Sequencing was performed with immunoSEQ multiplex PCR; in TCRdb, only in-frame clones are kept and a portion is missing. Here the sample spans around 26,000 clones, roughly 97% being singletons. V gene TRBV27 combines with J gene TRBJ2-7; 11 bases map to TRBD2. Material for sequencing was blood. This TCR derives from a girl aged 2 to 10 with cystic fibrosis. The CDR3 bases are TGTGCCAGCAGTCCCCTTTCTAGCGGGAGGTTCTACGAGCAGTACTTC. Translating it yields CASSPLSSGRFYEQYF.